This TCR beta chain emerged from a study of early T cells in non-severe SARS-CoV-2 infection. Germline V gene sequence: CDR1 SQVTM, CDR2 ANQGSEA. The CDR3 length is 13 residues. The V end lost 6 bases, the J end lost 4 bases, and 15 bases lay between the germline ends. Each CDR3 protein is one row after TCRdb ran MiXCR on the 5' RACE reads. The table shows tens of thousands of distinct CDR3 sequences, with about 8.9% occurring only once. This clonotype was seen more than once but under ten times. This TCR was sampled from an adult who was a healthcare worker with PCR-confirmed SARS-CoV-2 infection or an uninfected control (not recorded which). Sequencing was performed on whole blood. V gene TRBV29-1 combines with J gene TRBJ1-1, with D possibly TRBD1 on 5 matching bases. The CDR3 sequence: CSVGRVLGTEAFF. The CDR3 nucleotides are TGCAGCGTCGGCAGGGTCTTGGGCACTGAAGCTTTCTTT.